The 2 T cell receptor beta chains presented below share a single source sample, sequenced in a study of OX40 agonist ivuxolimab in advanced cancers. Measured with immunoSEQ multiplex PCR; TCRdb has only the in-frame clones, and not every one. The table includes under 60,000 clones, roughly nine tenths detected once. The sequences come from CD4+ or CD8+ T cells sorted from blood, collected in a trial of the OX40 agonist ivuxolimab. The receptors originated from an adult with an advanced solid tumor such as melanoma, head and neck, liver or kidney cancer.

Only one count was recorded for this clone. The CDR3, as DNA: TGCGCCAGCAGCCACGGGACAGAAGTCTACGAGCAGTACTTC. The encoded protein is CASSHGTEVYEQYF. V and J are TRBV5-1 and TRBJ2-7, with TRBD1 matching over 7 bases. There are 14 residues in the CDR3. Germline V lookup: CDR1 SGHRS, CDR2 YFSETQ. Trimming at V came to 4 bases and at J to 3 bases, leaving 7 bases not matched to a gene.

CDR3: CASSKIVDRRGDTGELFF. CDR3 in DNA: TGCGCCAGCAGCAAAATAGTAGACAGAAGGGGGGACACCGGGGAGCTGTTTTTT. The rearrangement joins TRBV4-1 to TRBJ2-2; D possibly matches TRBD1 or TRBD2 (6 bases each). Trimming removed 5 bases at V and 3 bases at J, with 22 bases between. Germline values: CDR1 MGHRA, CDR2 YSYEKL. CDR3 size: 18 residues.